This record covers a single T cell receptor (beta chain). Its antigen is still unknown. No quality values exist for individual bases; no much larger clone is one base distant. TCRbeta CDR3 regions were amplified from genomic DNA using the immunoSEQ Assay, a bias-controlled multiplex PCR. From the authors' description of their analysis: Within the assay, amplification of reference gene primers was used to estimate how many nucleated cells each sample contained. To quantify the absolute abundance of each unique TCRbeta CDR3 rearrangement, sequence reads were collapsed and filtered. For each sample, productive Simpson clonality was calculated as the square root of Simpson's diversity index over productive rearrangements. Imported from immuneACCESS, the table was reduced by TCRdb to in-frame sequences with V and J called. These copies leave out some clones; in studies compared against another copy, an unresolved V gene accounts for under half, and the cause of the remainder is not known. From that table come the V and J calls and clone size; the DNA was used to work out D and trimming. The sample yields roughly 14,000 clones; 87% were counted once. About 5% of the sample rests with the top ten.

These data are taken from a study of blood T cell repertoires in COVID-19 (dated by TCRdb to 2018 to 2021). Regarding the study in general: The collaborator samples originated in the United States, Italy and Spain and spanned the acute and convalescent phases of COVID-19. The material from the prospective study consisted of cDNA or gDNA derived from T cells, B-cell-depleted T cells, or PBMCs. Subjects who had been exposed to COVID-19, were actively infected with it, or had recovered from it provided the deeply sampled blood TCRbeta repertoires that made up the dataset. The repertoires were released in a freely available public database intended as a resource for research on the immune response to SARS-CoV-2. Samples were obtained from the ongoing ImmuneRACE study (first 160 participants) and from 1,000 to 1,500 subjects provided by 6 global collaborators. Sample metadata almost always included a de-identified subject ID, COVID-19 status, age in years and sex. Where HLA class I and class II types were available, the types were taken from metadata supplied by the sample provider, not from assay-based typing. Findings and caveats that apply to the study as a whole: The amount of clinical and demographic metadata varied by source and participant and was provided uncurated.

The collaborating institutions used their own protocols to collect whole blood in K2EDTA tubes. For TCRbeta analysis, collaborator samples were shipped as frozen whole blood, as isolated PBMCs, or as DNA extracted from either sample type. The CDR3 holds 17 amino acids from the cysteine to the phenylalanine. The DNA shown is the 51-base CDR3, in frame from base 1. Ends trimmed: V by 4 bases, J by 4 bases; bases unmatched to a gene: 15. Taken from the germline V gene (reference sequence), the CDR1 and CDR2 loops are MNHEY and SMNVEV. Recombination connected TRBV27 to TRBJ1-2; 7 junctional bases match TRBD1. The source material was peripheral blood. The source of this sequence is a human donor in a cohort sampled during active COVID-19. This receptor carries the CDR3 CASSSQPARQGVYGYTF. The nucleotides are TGTGCCAGCAGTTCTCAGCCGGCACGACAGGGCGTCTATGGCTACACCTTC.